This T cell receptor beta chain was found in a study of blood T cells in healthy people across ages. Whole-study findings and limits: More naive CD4+ cells and higher diversity marked long-lived donors relative to aged donors.

The donors, all healthy, were Caucasians living in Russia, aged about 6 to 95. Isolation of PBMCs gave at least 6.5 million cells per sample. The amount of total RNA extracted per sample was at least 5 micrograms. The CDR3 is 14 amino acids. V was clipped by 8 bases and J by 4 bases, with 17 bases between them. Germline CDR1 LNHNV, CDR2 YYDKDF (reference sequence). The use of a sample-barcoded 5' primer and a J-beta primer mix characterized a second PCR of roughly 6 to 11 cycles. TCRdb independently ran MiXCR on the 5' RACE reads; one entry per CDR3 protein. Of 1.5 million to 2 million distinct CDR3 sequences listed, 30% to 40% are singletons. Regarding this clonotype: Its target is not known.

The clonotype originates from a woman aged 25 to 39 in good health. The chain is built from TRBV15 and TRBJ1-1; no reliable D call. The sequencing input was blood. CDR3 DNA: TGTGCCACCGGAAACAATCCCGGTGGCACTGAAGCTTTCTTT. Translating it yields CATGNNPGGTEAFF.